Listed below are T cell receptor beta chains from one sample, sequenced in a study of blood T cell repertoires in COVID-19. Profiled with immunoSEQ multiplex PCR; TCRdb holds only in-frame clones, not every one. This table has a few hundred thousand clones, roughly 86% appearing once. Sequencing was carried out using PBMCs or T cells enriched from blood (not recorded which). The receptors originated from a man between 35 and 55 years old in a cohort exposed to, infected with or recovered from COVID-19 (not recorded which). CDR3s include the opening cysteine and the closing phenylalanine or tryptophan. A D gene is named only where the DNA matches it firmly. Only part of the rows carry a size: once, few, many, or a class if the clone is expanded.

V	size	D	J	CDR3	DNA
TRBV5-1	.	TRBD1	TRBJ1-4	CASSSTGAAGKLFF	TGCGCCAGCAGCTCCACAGGGGCCGCGGGAAAACTGTTTTTT
TRBV6-2/TRBV6-3	.	.	TRBJ2-1	CASSFRGVNEQFF	TGTGCCAGCAGTTTCCGCGGAGTAAATGAGCAGTTCTTC
TRBV11-2	.	TRBD1	TRBJ1-1	CASSSWTGDTEAFF	TGTGCCAGCAGCTCATGGACAGGAGACACTGAAGCTTTCTTT
TRBV18	.	.	TRBJ2-1	CASSPQGVNEQFF	TGTGCCAGCTCACCTCAAGGGGTCAATGAGCAGTTCTTC
TRBV19	.	TRBD2	TRBJ2-3	CASSSGLAGGTQYF	TGTGCCAGTAGTAGCGGACTAGCGGGAGGCACGCAGTATTTT
TRBV27	.	.	TRBJ1-4	CASSLRGTNEKLFF	TGTGCCAGCAGTTTAAGGGGAACTAATGAAAAACTGTTTTTT
TRBV9	once	.	TRBJ1-3	CASSLTTGTSGNTIYF	TGTGCCAGCAGCCTAACCACAGGGACCTCTGGAAACACCATATATTTT
TRBV6-5	once	.	TRBJ1-2	CASSYGSINYGYTF	TGTGCCAGCAGTTACGGGAGCATTAACTATGGCTACACCTTC
TRBV10-3	.	.	TRBJ1-6	CAIREQGLNSPLHF	TGTGCCATCAGGGAACAGGGCCTAAATTCACCCCTCCACTTT
TRBV28	.	TRBD1	TRBJ1-3	CASRDRLLGNTIYF	TGTGCCAGCAGGGACAGGTTGTTGGGAAACACCATATATTTT
TRBV7-2	.	TRBD1	TRBJ1-4	CASSFRPLTGAGNEKLFF	TGTGCCAGCAGCTTCAGGCCCCTGACAGGGGCTGGAAATGAAAAACTGTTTTTT
TRBV28	.	TRBD1	TRBJ2-7	CASSLTTGSGHEQYF	TGTGCCAGCAGCCTCACGACAGGGTCTGGGCACGAGCAGTACTTC
TRBV21-1	.	.	TRBJ2-7	CASTPGGSYEQYF	TGTGCCAGCACCCCCGGGGGTAGCTACGAGCAGTACTTC
TRBV5-1	once	.	TRBJ1-4	CASSLGQTTNEKLFF	TGCGCCAGCAGCTTGGGCCAGACAACTAATGAAAAACTGTTTTTT
TRBV7-9	.	TRBD1	TRBJ1-6	CASSFAGQGHSPLHF	TGTGCCAGCAGCTTTGCCGGACAGGGACATTCACCCCTCCACTTT
TRBV7-9	.	TRBD2	TRBJ2-5	CASSGLAGYQETQYF	TGTGCCAGCAGCGGACTAGCGGGATACCAAGAGACCCAGTACTTC
TRBV10-3	.	TRBD1	TRBJ1-4	CAISDETGDNEKLFF	TGTGCCATCAGTGACGAGACAGGGGACAATGAAAAACTGTTTTTT
TRBV30	.	TRBD1	TRBJ1-2	CAWSVRGDRGLSGYTF	TGTGCCTGGAGTGTACGGGGGGACAGGGGGCTTAGTGGCTACACCTTC
TRBV9	.	.	TRBJ1-5	CASSAPPAGVGQPQHF	TGTGCCAGCAGCGCCCCACCGGCGGGGGTCGGGCAGCCCCAGCATTTT
TRBV5-1	few	TRBD1	TRBJ1-1	CASSYGQVMNTEAFF	TGCGCCAGCAGCTACGGACAGGTTATGAACACTGAAGCTTTCTTT
TRBV2	.	TRBD2	TRBJ2-3	CASKLAGGPGDTQYF	TGTGCCAGCAAGTTAGCGGGAGGGCCGGGAGATACGCAGTATTTT
TRBV7-9	.	.	TRBJ1-6	CASISGGGSNSPLHF	TGTGCCAGCATCTCCGGGGGGGGCTCTAATTCACCCCTCCACTTT
TRBV10-3	.	TRBD1	TRBJ1-4	CAISGTGGGNEKLFF	TGTGCCATAAGCGGGACAGGGGGCGGTAATGAAAAACTGTTTTTT
TRBV27	.	TRBD2	TRBJ2-3	CASSSPSGRTDTQYF	TGTGCCAGCAGTTCACCTAGCGGGCGTACAGATACGCAGTATTTT
TRBV5-4	.	TRBD1	TRBJ2-7	CASSLGRTGSYEQYF	TGTGCCAGCAGCTTGGGGCGGACAGGTTCCTACGAGCAGTACTTC
TRBV29-1	.	.	TRBJ2-1	CSVESVAGSRNEQFF	TGCAGCGTTGAATCTGTTGCGGGGAGTCGCAATGAGCAGTTCTTC
TRBV28	.	.	TRBJ1-6	CASSFGGGGLRSPLHF	TGTGCCAGCAGTTTCGGCGGGGGAGGTTTGAGATCACCCCTCCACTTT
TRBV7-9	.	.	TRBJ1-4	CASSLSPGSVAATNEKLFF	TGTGCCAGCAGCTTAAGTCCGGGAAGTGTGGCTGCAACTAATGAAAAACTGTTTTTT
TRBV3-1/TRBV3-2	.	.	TRBJ1-2	CASSLNTRGAGYGYTF	TGTGCCAGCAGCCTAAATACACGGGGGGCTGGCTATGGCTACACCTTC
TRBV5-1	.	TRBD2	TRBJ2-5	CASSPSGEVKTQYF	TGCGCCAGCAGCCCGAGCGGGGAGGTGAAGACCCAGTACTTC
TRBV25-1	.	.	TRBJ1-2	CASSRDINYGYTF	TGTGCCAGCAGTCGGGACATAAACTATGGCTACACCTTC
TRBV21-1	.	.	TRBJ2-1	CASSRSGTGDNNEQFF	TGTGCCAGCAGCCGATCCGGGACAGGGGATAACAATGAGCAGTTCTTC
TRBV3-1/TRBV3-2	.	.	TRBJ1-6	CASSQVANNSPLHF	TGTGCCAGCAGCCAGGTGGCAAATAATTCACCCCTCCACTTT
TRBV29-1	.	.	TRBJ1-2	CSVEEARDRGGYTF	TGCAGCGTTGAAGAGGCGAGGGATCGGGGGGGCTACACCTTC
TRBV5-4	.	.	TRBJ2-5	CASSDLAGEYF	TGTGCCAGCAGCGATCTAGCTGGGGAGTACTTC
TRBV30	few	.	TRBJ2-4	CAWSVPMRDLAKNIQYF	TGTGCCTGGAGTGTCCCTATGCGGGACCTAGCCAAAAACATTCAGTACTTC
TRBV6-2/TRBV6-3	few	TRBD2	TRBJ2-3	CASSYELAGGTDTQYF	TGTGCCAGCAGTTATGAGCTAGCGGGGGGCACAGATACGCAGTATTTT
TRBV30	.	.	TRBJ1-2	CAWSSSNYGYTF	TGTGCCTGGAGTTCATCCAACTATGGCTACACCTTC
TRBV6-5	.	.	TRBJ2-5	CASSYSRGRQETQYF	TGTGCCAGCAGTTACTCTCGCGGGCGGCAAGAGACCCAGTACTTC
TRBV3-1/TRBV3-2	.	.	TRBJ2-3	CASSQGGDTQYF	TGTGCCAGCAGCCAAGGGGGCGATACGCAGTATTTT
TRBV6-5	.	.	TRBJ1-5	CASIDGSQGNQPQHF	TGTGCCAGCATCGATGGAAGCCAGGGAAATCAGCCCCAGCATTTT
TRBV11-1	few	TRBD1	TRBJ1-1	CASSPGQGIPTEAFF	TGTGCCAGCAGCCCGGGACAGGGAATTCCCACTGAAGCTTTCTTT
TRBV27	.	.	TRBJ1-6	CASSLSRGSPLHF	TGTGCCAGCAGTTTATCGAGAGGATCACCCCTCCACTTT
TRBV3-1/TRBV3-2	.	.	TRBJ2-7	CASSQEYDPYEQYF	TGTGCCAGCAGCCAGGAGTACGATCCCTACGAGCAGTACTTC
TRBV30	.	.	TRBJ2-1	CAWSPQVGGEQFF	TGTGCCTGGAGTCCCCAGGTGGGCGGGGAGCAGTTCTTC
TRBV2	.	.	TRBJ1-4	CASRPNSATNEKLFF	TGTGCCAGCAGACCTAACAGTGCAACTAATGAAAAACTGTTTTTT
TRBV29-1	.	TRBD1	TRBJ2-5	CSAGTRQGTQETQYF	TGCAGCGCTGGAACTAGACAGGGAACTCAAGAGACCCAGTACTTC
TRBV30	.	.	TRBJ1-3	CAWSVAGAGRSGNTIYF	TGTGCCTGGAGTGTAGCTGGCGCAGGGAGGTCGGGAAACACCATATATTTT
TRBV5-1	once	TRBD2	TRBJ2-3	CASSFGIAGDAKGADTQYF	TGCGCCAGCAGCTTTGGGATAGCGGGAGATGCGAAAGGGGCAGATACGCAGTATTTT
TRBV6-6	.	.	TRBJ2-2	CASTPQLAKNTGELFF	TGTGCCAGCACGCCCCAGTTAGCGAAGAACACCGGGGAGCTGTTTTTT
TRBV11-2	.	TRBD1	TRBJ1-5	CASSLDRGPNQPQHF	TGTGCCAGCAGCCTCGACAGGGGCCCCAATCAGCCCCAGCATTTT
TRBV28	.	TRBD1	TRBJ1-2	CASRSGQGLGYTF	TGTGCCAGCAGAAGCGGACAGGGGCTTGGCTACACCTTC
TRBV6-5	.	.	TRBJ2-2	CASSRERNPNELFF	TGTGCCAGCAGCCGAGAGCGGAACCCCAATGAGTTGTTTTTT
TRBV3-1/TRBV3-2	.	TRBD2	TRBJ2-3	CASSPPGRARDTQYF	TGTGCCAGCAGCCCTCCCGGGAGGGCCAGAGATACGCAGTATTTT
TRBV13	.	.	TRBJ1-2	CASSLVRGYGYTF	TGTGCCAGCAGCTTAGTTCGGGGCTATGGCTACACCTTC
TRBV19	few	TRBD1	TRBJ2-1	CASTTPTGQGSNEQFF	TGTGCCAGTACTACTCCCACGGGACAGGGGTCCAATGAGCAGTTCTTC